The next 18 T cell receptor beta chains were all read from a single sample in a study of T cells in Graves' hyperthyroidism and ophthalmopathy. RNA transcripts yielded amplified TCR beta CDR3 regions. The TCR CDR3 first-round RT-PCR relied on the HTBI primer set. TCRdb fed the multiplex PCR reads into MiXCR, producing one record per CDR3 protein. The sample has around 520,000 distinct CDR3 sequences, around 15% seen once. The sample comprised blood. Receptor source: a woman aged 18-29 years with Graves' hyperthyroidism.

The chain combines TRBV20-1 with TRBJ2-5; 14 bases align to TRBD2. From germline, CDR1 is DFQATT and CDR2 SNEGSKA (reference sequence). The CDR3 is 15 residues long. The V segment lost 4 bases and the J segment 4 bases; nucleotides outside the gene matches: 5. The CDR3 DNA reads as TGCAGTGCTATAGGGACTAGCGGGAGTGGAGAGACCCAGTACTTC. Translating gives CSAIGTSGSGETQYF.

This clonotype appeared a few times. V is TRBV7-6 and J is TRBJ1-2; D perhaps matches TRBD1 (6 bases). The V gene lost 1 base and the J gene lost 2 bases, with 14 bases spanning the gap. The germline V gene encodes CDR1 SGHVS and CDR2 FNYEAQ. There are 16 residues in the CDR3. The CDR3 DNA follows: TGTGCCAGCAGCTTAGATGCGGGGGCAACGAACTATGGCTACACCTTC. Translation: CASSLDAGATNYGYTF.

This chain links TRBV7-9 with TRBJ1-4; D is uncertain. Trimming stripped 2 bases from V and 7 bases from J, with 11 bases between. CDR3 length: 14 residues. The V gene's germline CDR1 is SEHNR and CDR2 FQNEAQ (reference sequence). The CDR3 here is CASSLFGPAEKLFF. CDR3 coding DNA: TGTGCCAGCAGCTTATTCGGCCCCGCTGAAAAACTGTTTTTT.

This clonotype was found many times. The chain joins TRBV11-3 to TRBJ1-6; 7 positions agree with TRBD1. Germline CDR1 and CDR2: SGHNT and YENEEA. Losses at the gene ends were 5 bases for V and 9 bases for J; bases not matched to a gene: 10. This CDR3 contains 15 residues. CDR3 protein: CASSNRQGEGSPLHF. The CDR3 DNA reads as TGTGCCAGCAGCAACCGACAGGGCGAAGGTTCACCCCTCCACTTT.

This clonotype was detected ten times or more. This rearrangement joins TRBV2 to TRBJ2-1; TRBD2 matches at 9 bases. Trimming cost V 4 bases and J 0 bases; bases outside gene matches: 4. CDR1 and CDR2 from the germline V gene are SNHLY and FYNNEI. The CDR3 is 16 residues long. The CDR3 region is CASSGLAGDSYNEQFF. The CDR3 DNA follows: TGTGCCAGCAGTGGTTTAGCGGGAGACTCCTACAATGAGCAGTTCTTC.

The chain is built from TRBV19 and TRBJ2-1, with 9 positions matching TRBD2. The V and J ends lost 3 bases and 7 bases, in that order; junction bases with no gene match: 7. This CDR3 region has 15 residues. The germline CDR1 and CDR2 sequences are LNHDA and SQIVND (reference sequence). CDR3 DNA: TGTGCCAGTAGTATTGGGCGGGAGGGTAAAAATGAGCAGTTCTTC. Its protein product is CASSIGREGKNEQFF.

Ten or more counts support this clonotype. The chain combines TRBV2 with TRBJ1-1, with TRBD1 as a possible D gene (6 bases). CDR3 length equals 14 residues. In germline, CDR1 is SNHLY, CDR2 FYNNEI. Trimming left V 8 bases short and J 1 base short, with 14 bases between. CDR3 in DNA: TGTGCCAGCGGGAACAGGGTAAAGAACACTGAAGCTTTCTTT. Protein product: CASGNRVKNTEAFF.

CDR3 sequence reads: CASIAGTGKRNTIYF. The CDR3 DNA sequence: TGTGCCAGTATCGCCGGGACAGGGAAGAGGAACACCATATATTTT. The chain joins TRBV19 to TRBJ1-3; 9 positions match TRBD1. Trimming cost V 7 bases and J 7 bases; bases outside gene matches: 11. There are 15 residues in the CDR3. Germline CDR1 and CDR2: LNHDA and SQIVND (reference sequence).

This clonotype was found many times. The chain uses TRBV2 and TRBJ2-3, with TRBD2 matching over 8 bases. The germline CDR1 and CDR2 sequences are SNHLY and FYNNEI. The CDR3 runs to 16 residues. V lost 6 bases to trimming and J lost 3 bases; unmatched junction nucleotides: 11. This CDR3 reads CASSQRQRELTDTQYF. Written as DNA, the CDR3 is TGTGCCAGCAGCCAGCGCCAGCGGGAGTTAACAGATACGCAGTATTTT.

V is TRBV4-2 and J is TRBJ2-5; no clear D gene. The CDR3 extends over 18 amino acids. Trimming removed 4 bases from V and 0 bases from J, with 21 bases in between. Germline V lookup: CDR1 LGHNA, CDR2 YNFKEQ. In nucleotides, the CDR3 is TGTGCCAGCAGCCCGGATGGAGTAGGATTAAGGTACCAAGAGACCCAGTACTTC. Translated: CASSPDGVGLRYQETQYF.

This clonotype was detected many times. The V call is TRBV3-1, the J call TRBJ2-1, with a possible D match to TRBD1 (5 bases). This CDR3 contains 14 residues. Germline V gene lookup returns CDR1 LGHDT and CDR2 YNNKEL (reference sequence). Trimming removed 1 base from V and 8 bases from J, with 12 bases in between. CDR3 amino acids: CASSQGTRGDEQFF. The CDR3, as DNA: TGTGCCAGCAGCCAAGGGACACGAGGCGATGAGCAGTTCTTC.

Comment on this clonotype: Just one base apart from a much larger clone, this may be a read error. The V gene is TRBV12-3 or TRBV12-4, the J gene TRBJ2-7, with a tentative D call TRBD2 (5 bases). The CDR3 sequence is 15 residues long. V dropped 6 bases and J dropped 2 bases, with 17 bases sitting between them. CDR3 DNA: TGTGCCAGCAGAGTAGACGGCCAGAGGGCCTACGAGCAGTACTTC. Translating it yields CASRVDGQRAYEQYF.

The chain recombines TRBV6-1 with TRBJ1-4; D is possibly TRBD1 (6 bases). CDR1 and CDR2 (germline): MNHNS, SASEGT. Trimming left V 2 bases short and J 7 bases short, with 29 bases between. The CDR3 has 20 residues. This chain's CDR3 is CASSELRGPGVFGMGEKLFF. CDR3 coding DNA: TGTGCCAGCAGTGAACTCCGTGGACCAGGGGTTTTTGGCATGGGTGAAAAACTGTTTTTT.

This clonotype was observed a few times. Since a much larger clone is just one base distant, this may be a read error. The rearrangement uses TRBV2 and TRBJ2-5; D might be TRBD1 or TRBD2, each matching 6 bases. The CDR3 extends over 16 amino acids. The germline V gene has CDR1 SNHLY and CDR2 FYNNEI. CDR3 bases: TGTGCCTCCCGGAGGGGGTTCAGGCCGTACCAAGAGGCCCAGTACTTC. Its translation: CASRRGFRPYQEAQYF.

The sample holds many counts of this clonotype. V and J are TRBV12-3 or TRBV12-4 and TRBJ2-1, with 10 bases matching TRBD2. The J segment lost 0 bases and the V segment lost 3 bases, leaving 8 bases of the junction unmatched. The CDR3 loop spans 18 amino acids. The CDR3 nucleotides read TGTGCCAGCAGTTTTGATGCTAGCGGGAGCTCCTCCTACAATGAGCAGTTCTTC. Its translation: CASSFDASGSSSYNEQFF.

This clonotype appeared many times. This chain uses TRBV6-2 or TRBV6-3 with TRBJ2-5; D not resolved. V shed 8 bases and J shed 5 bases, with 9 bases lying between them. Looked up from germline, CDR1 is MNHEY and CDR2 is SVGEGT. CDR3 length: 11 residues. The CDR3 coding sequence is TGTGCCAGCTCTCGCCTGGAGACCCAGTACTTC. This codes for CASSRLETQYF.

This clonotype was seen at least ten times. Germline is not matched at one junction end, which may reflect a read error. The chain couples TRBV5-5 to TRBJ1-1; D not resolved. There are 15 residues in the CDR3. Germline V lookup: CDR1 SGHKS, CDR2 YYEKEE (reference sequence). The CDR3 loop is CASSLSVLARTEASF. For the CDR3, the DNA is TGTGCCAGCAGCTTGTCTGTCTTAGCGCGCACTGAAGCTTCCTTT. Supplemented by reference TRBV5-5 and TRBJ1-1, the full variable domain reads DAGVTQSPTHLIKTRGQQVTLRCSPISGHKSVSWYQQVLGQGPQFIFQYYEKEERGRGNFPDRFSARQFPNYSSELNVNALLLGDSALYLCASSLSVLARTEASFGQGTRLTVV.

Of note for this clonotype: The germline gene is not matched at one end of the junction; a read error may be the cause. This sequence joins TRBV7-8 and TRBJ1-2; weak D call: TRBD1 (6 bases). The CDR3 has 16 amino acids. Germline V gene lookup returns CDR1 SGHVS and CDR2 FQNEAQ. For the CDR3, the DNA is TGCGCCAGCAGCCAAGTTCTATCCAGGGGATCCCTTGGCTACACCTTC. It is translated as CASSQVLSRGSLGYTF.